The source of this T cell receptor (beta chain) is a study of cytomegalovirus exposure and HLA in healthy donors. Turning to the study itself: One earlier analysis, a look at 180 million or so T cells, found approximately 120 million unique TCR beta sequences.

Remarks on this clone: Its target is unknown.

Vbeta (60) and Jbeta (13) primers were used in the PCR. The data were produced by immunoSEQ multiplex PCR, yet TCRdb's version contains in-frame clones alone and is incomplete. Among some 190,000 clones listed, 86% were seen once. Whole-study results and caveats: TCR beta V- and J-gene trimming was later associated with a missense DCLRE1C variant.

The specimen was PBMCs. This receptor was taken from a woman between 25 and 40 years old in good health and CMV-seronegative.

The CDR3 sequence is CASSATGGNTEAFF. In DNA, the CDR3 is TGTGCCAGCAGCGCGACAGGGGGGAACACTGAAGCTTTCTTT. The chain recombines TRBV9 with TRBJ1-1; the match to TRBD1 covers 9 bases. Germline assignment: CDR1 SGDLS and CDR2 YYNGEE. The CDR3 totals 14 residues. V shed 3 bases, J shed 1 base, and the junction held 1 base outside the gene matches.